What follows are 14 T cell receptor beta chains derived from one specimen sequenced in a study of blood T cell repertoires in COVID-19. Some clones are missing from TCRdb's copy, which holds only in-frame ones; the method was immunoSEQ multiplex PCR. The sample gives about 120,000 clones, roughly 78% of which show up once; 15% to 20% is in the top ten. Sequencing was carried out using peripheral blood. The receptors were sampled from a man aged 55 to 70 with active or convalescent COVID-19.

This clone was seen once. J is TRBJ1-1 and V is TRBV5-1; D not resolved. The ends were cut back, 4 bases at V and 6 bases at J, with 7 bases in the middle. The CDR3 is made up of 11 amino acids. CDR1 and CDR2 from the germline V gene are SGHRS and YFSETQ. The DNA for the CDR3 is TGCGCCAGCAGCCCCGGGGCTGAAGCTTTCTTT. It codes for CASSPGAEAFF.

V is TRBV5-1 and J is TRBJ2-3; D uncertain. CDR1 is SGHRS, CDR2 YFSETQ, per germline. This CDR3 contains 13 residues. Trimming took 4 bases from V and 5 from J, leaving 11 bases between them. The CDR3 nucleotides read TGCGCCAGCAGCCCCCTCCGGGTAGATACGCAGTATTTT. It codes for CASSPLRVDTQYF. Combining the CDR3 with reference TRBV5-1 and TRBJ2-3 gives the whole variable domain KAGVTQTPRYLIKTRGQQVTLSCSPISGHRSVSWYQQTPGQGLQFLFEYFSETQRNKGNFPGRFSGRQFSNSRSEMNVSTLELGDSALYLCASSPLRVDTQYFGPGTRLTVL.

The table lists this clone with a few counts. J is TRBJ2-7 and V is TRBV7-2; D perhaps matches TRBD2 (6 bases). This CDR3 comprises 13 residues. In germline, CDR1 is SGHTA, CDR2 FQGNSA. Trimming removed 7 bases at V and 0 bases at J, with 10 bases between. For the CDR3, the DNA is TGTGCCAGCACCCGGAGGGGCTCCTACGAGCAGTACTTC. Translating it yields CASTRRGSYEQYF.

In DNA, the CDR3 is TGTGCCAGCAGCCGACGGACAGGGAACTCTGGAAACACCATATATTTT. Residues: CASSRRTGNSGNTIYF. The chain employs TRBV3-1 (or the pseudogene TRBV3-2) and TRBJ1-3; 8 bases map to TRBD1. J lost 0 bases, V lost 4 bases, and 5 bases had no gene match. The germline CDR1 and CDR2 sequences are LGHDT and YNNKEL (reference sequence). The CDR3 extends over 16 amino acids.

The rearrangement uses TRBV9 and TRBJ2-5; D may be TRBD2 (6 bases). The CDR3 has 15 residues. Germline CDR1 is SGDLS and CDR2 is YYNGEE. The V end was cut by 4 bases, the J end by 5 bases, with 18 bases between. The CDR3 here is CASSSPSGGVETQYF. CDR3 DNA: TGTGCCAGCAGCTCCCCATCGGGCGGGGTGGAGACCCAGTACTTC.

Concerning this clone: Other DNA sequences in the sample encode the same CDR3. This chain connects TRBV18 to TRBJ2-5; D unresolved. Germline V gene sequence: CDR1 KGHSH, CDR2 LQKENI. This CDR3 is 14 amino acids long. The V and J ends lost 1 base and 1 base respectively, with 7 bases between them. The CDR3 sequence is CASSPLGGQETQYF. CDR3 coding DNA: TGTGCCAGCTCACCACTCGGCGGCCAAGAGACCCAGTACTTC.

The rearrangement uses TRBV6-5 and TRBJ2-7; D uncertain. CDR1 is MNHEY, CDR2 SVGAGI, per germline. With 5 bases removed from V and 2 bases from J, the gap between germline ends came to 13 bases. The CDR3 spans 14 residues. The CDR3 reads CASSPLRSAYEQYF. CDR3 nucleotide sequence: TGTGCCAGCAGTCCCCTCAGGTCAGCCTACGAGCAGTACTTC.

CDR3 nucleotide sequence: TGTGCCAGCAGCTCGGACTTTTTCACAGATACGCAGTATTTT. It yields the protein CASSSDFFTDTQYF. The chain is built from TRBV28 and TRBJ2-3, with D tentatively TRBD2 (5 bases). This CDR3 is 14 amino acids long. Germline lookup yields CDR1 MDHEN and CDR2 SYDVKM. With 6 bases removed from V and 2 bases from J, the gap between germline ends came to 12 bases.

The chain employs TRBV5-1 and TRBJ2-1, with 7 nucleotides matching TRBD2. Germline-derived CDR1 and CDR2 are SGHRS and YFSETQ. CDR3 length equals 13 residues. With V trimmed by 7 bases and J by 10 bases, 11 bases remained unmatched. The CDR3 sequence: CASASQFGGEQFF. The CDR3 bases are TGCGCCAGCGCTTCCCAATTCGGGGGGGAGCAGTTCTTC.

This clone has only a few counts. This chain uses TRBV3-1 (or the pseudogene TRBV3-2) with TRBJ2-2, with D hard to call. V gave up 3 bases and J gave up 1 base, with 6 bases separating them. The CDR3 loop spans 14 amino acids. Germline lookup yields CDR1 LGHDT and CDR2 YNNKEL (reference sequence). The CDR3 region has the DNA TGTGCCAGCAGCCACCAGGTGAACACCGGGGAGCTGTTTTTT. Protein sequence: CASSHQVNTGELFF.

This chain joins TRBV14 and TRBJ2-3; possible D gene TRBD2, 6 bases. The CDR3 contains 15 residues. Trimming stripped 1 base from V and 0 bases from J, with 8 bases between. Germline CDR1 is SGHDN and CDR2 is FVKESK. CDR3 protein: CASSQGLASTDTQYF. The CDR3, as DNA: TGTGCCAGCAGCCAAGGCCTAGCGAGCACAGATACGCAGTATTTT.

The gene calls are TRBV6-5 and TRBJ2-1; 14 nucleotides line up with TRBD2. This CDR3 spans 15 amino acids. Germline V gene lookup returns CDR1 MNHEY and CDR2 SVGAGI. J gave up 6 bases and V 5 bases, and 3 bases lay outside the gene matches. In DNA form, the CDR3 reads TGTGCCAGCAGTCCGGGACTAGCGGGAGTCAATGAGCAGTTCTTC. Its translation is CASSPGLAGVNEQFF.

The rearrangement links TRBV7-2 to TRBJ2-4; D uncertain. The CDR3 spans 14 residues. V was trimmed by 5 bases and J by 6 bases, leaving 14 bases between them. The germline gives CDR1 SGHTA, CDR2 FQGNSA. DNA of the CDR3: TGTGCCAGCAGCCCGAGGCGCGGCTCAAACATTCAGTACTTC. This codes for CASSPRRGSNIQYF.

The V and J genes are TRBV19 and TRBJ2-5, with 10 nucleotides matching TRBD1. This CDR3 comprises 16 residues. Trimming cost V 6 bases and J 1 base; bases outside gene matches: 8. Germline values: CDR1 LNHDA, CDR2 SQIVND (reference sequence). CDR3 coding DNA: TGTGCCAGTAGCAGCCCCGGGACAGGGGCCCAAGAGACCCAGTACTTC. Translated: CASSSPGTGAQETQYF.